Presented here are 9 T cell receptor beta chains from one specimen sequenced in a study of PD-1 blockade in classical Hodgkin lymphoma. Each patient experienced a relapse that followed autologous stem cell transplantation, and brentuximab vedotin exposure varied. CD4+ T cells were purified from thawed PBMCs by negative selection. Some clones are missing from TCRdb's copy, which holds only in-frame ones; the method was immunoSEQ multiplex PCR. This repertoire shows about 12,000 clones, more than 65% found once; its top ten account for approximately 1.4%. Sample: CD4+ T cells from blood, taken at baseline. The source of these receptors is a human donor with classical Hodgkin lymphoma.

The chain recombines TRBV18 with TRBJ2-3, with TRBD1 matching 7 bases. CDR1 is KGHSH, CDR2 LQKENI, per germline. CDR3 size: 15 residues. Trimming took 4 bases from V and 0 from J; bases not matched to a gene: 4. CDR3: CASSLQTGSTDTQYF. The CDR3 region has the DNA TGTGCCAGCTCACTACAGACAGGGAGCACAGATACGCAGTATTTT.

V gene TRBV7-9 combines with J gene TRBJ2-5, with D tentatively TRBD1 (6 bases). The CDR3 has 14 residues. In germline, CDR1 is SEHNR, CDR2 FQNEAQ (reference sequence). With 5 bases removed from V and 1 base from J, the gap between germline ends came to 11 bases. The CDR3 here is CASSPGQTQETQYF. CDR3 bases: TGTGCCAGCAGCCCAGGACAGACCCAAGAGACCCAGTACTTC.

This clone was detected once. The gene calls are TRBV11-2 and TRBJ2-3; D is perhaps TRBD2 (6 bases). The germline CDR1 and CDR2 sequences are SGHAT and FQNNGV. The CDR3 covers 14 residues. V was trimmed by 1 base and J by 12 bases, leaving 17 bases between them. CDR3 DNA: TGTGCCAGCAGCTTAGGACAGCGGAGGGACCCCCAGTATTTT. Encoded protein: CASSLGQRRDPQYF. The entire variable domain, with the rest obtained from reference TRBV11-2 and TRBJ2-3, is as follows: EAGVAQSPRYKIIEKRQSVAFWCNPISGHATLYWYQQILGQGPKLLIQFQNNGVVDDSQLPKDRFSAERLKGVDSTLKIQPAKLEDSAVYLCASSLGQRRDPQYFGPGTRLTVL.

The chain combines TRBV6-5 with TRBJ1-4; the D is unclear. This CDR3 is built from 14 residues. Germline lookup yields CDR1 MNHEY and CDR2 SVGAGI. Trimming removed 6 bases at V and 8 bases at J, with 16 bases between. This CDR3 reads CASRTRRDEEKLFF. The CDR3 nucleotides are TGTGCCAGCAGAACACGACGGGATGAAGAAAAACTGTTTTTT.

The chain couples TRBV7-3 to TRBJ1-5, with D uncertain. Deletions cut 0 bases from V and 3 bases from J, with 3 bases between. Germline CDR1 SGHTA, CDR2 FQGTGA. The length of the CDR3 is 13 residues. CDR3 sequence reads: CASSLTPNQPQHF. The CDR3 region has the DNA TGTGCCAGCAGCTTAACCCCCAATCAGCCCCAGCATTTT.

The chain has TRBV5-6 and TRBJ1-5, with TRBD1 matching over 9 bases. With 4 bases clipped from V and 7 bases from J, the junction kept 12 bases outside the gene matches. The CDR3 is 16 amino acids. Germline V gene sequence: CDR1 SGHDT, CDR2 YYEEEE. The CDR3 nucleotides are TGTGCCAGCAGCGCCCAACAGGGGGCGAAAGGACAGCCCCAGCATTTT. This codes for CASSAQQGAKGQPQHF.

The V gene is TRBV11-2, the J gene TRBJ2-1; D remains ambiguous. The germline gives CDR1 SGHAT, CDR2 FQNNGV. V dropped 1 base and J dropped 8 bases, with 6 bases sitting between them. The CDR3 totals 12 residues. The CDR3 spells CASSLVRDEQFF. CDR3 nucleotide sequence: TGTGCCAGCAGCTTAGTAAGGGATGAGCAGTTCTTC.

The chain carries TRBV7-2 and TRBJ2-7; 11 nucleotides line up with TRBD2. The CDR3 is 16 amino acids. The V segment lost 5 bases and the J segment 3 bases; nucleotides outside the gene matches: 9. In germline, CDR1 is SGHTA, CDR2 FQGNSA. The chain's CDR3 is CASSLSMLAGGYEQYF. CDR3 DNA sequence: TGTGCCAGCAGCCTAAGTATGCTAGCGGGGGGCTACGAGCAGTACTTC.

The CDR3 coding sequence is TGTGCCAGCAGGGCGAAGACAGGGGGTAAGAGTCAGCCCCAGCATTTT. Translated, it gives CASRAKTGGKSQPQHF. The chain is built from TRBV28 and TRBJ1-5; 9 bases map to TRBD1. The V gene's germline CDR1 is MDHEN and CDR2 SYDVKM. The V segment lost 6 bases and the J segment 6 bases; nucleotides outside the gene matches: 12. There are 16 residues in the CDR3. Variable domain in full (rest from reference TRBV28 and TRBJ1-5): DVKVTQSSRYLVKRTGEKVFLECVQDMDHENMFWYRQDPGLGLRLIYFSYDVKMKEKGDIPEGYSVSREKKERFSLILESASTNQTSMYLCASRAKTGGKSQPQHFGDGTRLSIL.